This T cell receptor (beta chain) was captured in a study of shared clonotypes between healthy human individuals (dated by TCRdb to about 2020). Study-level background: A couple of women and a few men aged 18 to 49 years were included in the cohort. To increase sequencing depth and limit assay-specific biases, TCR repertoire library preparation and sequencing were carried out by different laboratories using diverse techniques. To estimate repertoire size and how much clonotype sharing occurs between individuals, the study deeply sequenced the blood TCR repertoires of 4 to 6 healthy adults. Each donor's leukapheresis produced roughly between roughly 0.85 and 10 billion PBMCs. For each donor, CD4 naive and CD4 memory were each given three plates, CD8 naive was given two plates, and CD8 memory was given one plate.

The donors were healthy, HIV-negative adults with no recently reported acute infections or vaccinations. All donors were Caucasian adults living in Nashville, Tennessee, USA. Magnetic negative selection was used to enrich CD4+ T cells, after which naive cells were positively selected on CD45RA and the negative fraction became the memory subset. Blood was collected by leukapheresis, and PBMCs were isolated by Ficoll-Histopaque density gradient centrifugation and then cryopreserved in liquid nitrogen vapor phase. Analytical flow cytometry was used to check the purity and quantity of each magnetically sorted T cell population. Each sorted fraction had its genomic DNA isolated and then quantified by UV absorbance on a Nanodrop 2000c. Using the deep immunoSEQ assay, TCR CDR3 regions were amplified from genomic DNA by multiplex PCR. For each cell subset, the extracted genomic DNA was distributed evenly across all wells of several immunoSEQ 96-well plates, and each plate served as one replicate. For sorted subsets, each replicate PCR was loaded with about 200 ng genomic DNA, equivalent to about 30,000 T cell genomes. Purified libraries were quantified with a Qubit 3.0 fluorometer, sized on a Bioanalyzer 2100, and re-quantified with the KAPA Library Quantification kit. Each immunoSEQ 96-well plate was sequenced on its own single-read 150-cycle Illumina NextSeq 550 flow cell. As for how the authors treated the data: Because only junctional sequences without quality scores were contained in the immunoSEQ output, filtering matching that applied to full-length reads could not be performed. Sequences were annotated with PyIR, a Python wrapper for IgBLAST v1.9, using IMGT germline references to assign V/J genes and CDR3. Reads with weak V/J assignments (E-value above 1e-6), missing CDR3, stop codons, out-of-frame junctions, or ambiguous translated residues were removed. V3J clonotypes were defined by identical inferred V gene, J gene, and CDR3 amino acid sequence. The percentage overlap between two repertoires was calculated by dividing the number of shared unique clonotypes by the size of the smaller repertoire. Richness of each repertoire was evaluated using RTK rarefaction, the Chao1 estimator, and Recon v2.1 estimates of unobserved clonotypes. Generation probabilities for all TCRbeta clonotypes obtained by the gDNA method from four donors were computed using OLGA. Here the immuneACCESS table is served through TCRdb, limited to in-frame sequences with V and J called. Missing clones are a known gap in these copies; in checked studies unresolved V genes cover under half, and the rest lacks a known reason. V and J calls and clone size come straight from that table; D and trimming were deduced from the DNA. This sample is represented by approximately 1.4 million clones; nearly 99% of them were singletons. Roughly 0.42% of the sample goes to the ten largest clones.

This clone was recorded once. It has no known antigen specificity. The sample holds no much larger clone one base away, and base qualities are not on file. Here is what the overall study found, with its caveats: Pairwise subsampling led to the expectation that sequencing depth would affect the degree of clonotype sharing among donors. Larger estimated clonotype richness was generally found for naive subsets than for memory subsets. Sharing across a few donors was observed for around 5% of naive CD4, around 3.5% of naive CD8, around 2.5% of memory CD4, and roughly 0.43% of memory CD8 clonotypes. Compared with non-shared clonotypes, clonotypes shared by all four sorted-subset donors had higher generation probabilities. Rarefaction of sorted-subset datasets indicated incomplete sequencing despite the large sequencing depth. The small number of donors limited the genetic and exposure-history diversity represented. Only blood was sampled, and tissue TCR repertoires likely differ from those in blood.

Input material: naive CD4+ T cells sorted from blood. The cell subset or site label here, explained by the study, means: CD45RA+ positively selected. This clonotype was sampled from a man aged 25-40 years in good health.

The nucleotide sequence is TGTGCCAGCAGCCCCCGTGGGCGGGAGGGCCTGCGGGAGACCCAGTACTTC. The translation is CASSPRGREGLRETQYF. The chain employs TRBV7-8 and TRBJ2-5, with 9 bases matching TRBD2. The germline V gene specifies SGHVS as CDR1 and FQNEAQ as CDR2. V ends up 5 bases short and J 5 bases short, with an unmatched junction base count of 15. The CDR3 sequence holds 17 residues, the cysteine and phenylalanine included. CDR3 DNA is the only sequence kept; it has 51 bases, read in frame from the first base.